These 9 T cell receptor beta chains share one sample of origin, sequenced in a study of liver allograft versus peripheral blood T cells. Study-level information: In transplanted livers, T cell receptor repertoires were compared with those found in the recipients' peripheral blood.

TCRdb passed the reads through MiXCR, listing each CDR3 protein once. This sample has thousands of distinct CDR3 sequences; 16% occur once, and the top ten carry around 1.9%. These receptors were obtained from a human patient who had a liver transplant. The graft donor may be the source of some T cells.

The chain carries TRBV10-3 and TRBJ2-3, with 10 positions matching TRBD2. The CDR3 length is 15 residues. Germline-derived CDR1 and CDR2 are ENHRY and SYGVKD. V shed 5 bases, J shed 0 bases, and the junction held 2 bases outside the gene matches. The CDR3 is CAISQLAGSTDTQYF. CDR3 bases: TGTGCCATCAGTCAACTAGCGGGGAGCACAGATACGCAGTATTTT.

This clonotype is medium-sized by share. The rearrangement links TRBV5-6 to TRBJ1-6, with 9 bases matching TRBD1. CDR3 length: 18 amino acids. Germline CDR1 reads SGHDT; CDR2 reads YYEEEE. Unmatched junction bases numbered 13, after V lost 2 bases and J lost 7 bases. CDR3 amino acids: CASSFRTGANTGNSPLHF. CDR3 nucleotide sequence: TGTGCCAGCAGCTTCCGGACAGGGGCAAATACAGGGAATTCACCCCTCCACTTT.

By share of the sample, this clonotype is medium-sized. The rearrangement links TRBV6-1 to TRBJ1-5; D uncertain. V shed 5 bases and J shed 2 bases, with 10 bases lying between them. This CDR3 is built from 14 residues. Germline lookup yields CDR1 MNHNS and CDR2 SASEGT. The CDR3 sequence: CASSREWRNQPQHF. In nucleotides, the CDR3 is TGTGCCAGCAGTCGGGAATGGCGCAATCAGCCCCAGCATTTT.

This clonotype is medium-sized within its sample. This chain joins TRBV6-5 and TRBJ2-2; no definite D call. The CDR3 is 12 residues long. Trimming removed 8 bases from V and 6 bases from J, with 10 bases in between. Per the germline V gene, CDR1 is MNHEY and CDR2 is SVGAGI. In nucleotides, the CDR3 is TGTGCCAGCGGACGACGCTCCGGGGAGCTGTTTTTT. Translation gives CASGRRSGELFF.

In its sample, this clonotype ranks as medium-sized. This chain joins TRBV6-2 or TRBV6-3 and TRBJ2-1, with TRBD2 matching 10 bases. The CDR3 loop spans 15 amino acids. J was trimmed by 4 bases and V by 6 bases; bases with no gene match: 6. CDR1 is MNHEY and CDR2 is SVGEGT in the germline V gene. The CDR3 coding sequence is TGTGCCAGCAGCATCCTAGCGGGGGTTTACAATGAGCAGTTCTTC. Amino acid sequence: CASSILAGVYNEQFF.

The chain carries TRBV10-1 and TRBJ1-3; the D is unclear. The CDR3 has 14 amino acids. Germline V lookup: CDR1 WNHNN, CDR2 SYGVQD (reference sequence). The germline V and J ends were trimmed by 5 bases and 2 bases, with 10 bases remaining between them. The CDR3 protein is CASSSGRTGNTIYF. The CDR3 DNA sequence: TGCGCCAGCAGTTCCGGGAGGACTGGAAACACCATATATTTT.

About this clonotype: This sequence may be a read error, since a much larger clone differs from it by one base. The J gene is TRBJ1-1, the V gene TRBV18, with D uncertain. This CDR3 is built from 14 residues. From germline, CDR1 is KGHSH and CDR2 LQKENI. The CDR3 region is CVSSPWADNTEAFF. CDR3 nucleotides: TGTGTCAGCTCACCGTGGGCCGATAACACTGAAGCTTTCTTT.

This clonotype is medium-sized. The chain employs TRBV15 and TRBJ2-7, with 11 bases identical to TRBD1. This CDR3 has 14 amino acids. Per germline, CDR1 LNHNV and CDR2 YYDKDF (reference sequence). Trimming removed 3 bases from V and 2 bases from J; junction bases left unmatched: 0. The CDR3: CATSRDRGPYEQYF. The CDR3 DNA follows: TGTGCCACCAGCAGGGACAGGGGGCCCTACGAGCAGTACTTC.

Regarding this clonotype: Being one base from a much bigger clone, this may be a read error. The chain joins TRBV19 to TRBJ2-7, with 7 bases aligning to TRBD1. The CDR3 extends over 14 amino acids. CDR1 is LNHDA, CDR2 SQIVND, per germline (reference sequence). The CDR3 coding sequence is TGTGCCAGTAGTAGGGGACAGTCCTCCTACGAGCGGTACTTC. This gives the protein CASSRGQSSYERYF. The full variable domain, rest sourced from reference TRBV19 and TRBJ2-7, is DGGITQSPKYLFRKEGQNVTLSCEQNLNHDAMYWYRQDPGQGLRLIYYSQIVNDFQKGDIAEGYSVSREKKESFPLTVTSAQKNPTAFYLCASSRGQSSYERYFGPGTRLTVT.